Listed below are T cell receptor beta chains from one sample, sequenced in a study of cytomegalovirus exposure and HLA in healthy donors. Here immunoSEQ multiplex PCR was the method, and the copy in TCRdb shows in-frame clones only, minus some. The data show some 90,000 clones, 78% seen once. The sequenced sample was PBMCs. These receptors were taken from a woman aged 40 to 50 in good health and CMV-seronegative. The CDR3 runs from the conserved cysteine through the conserved F or W. Each record gives: D gene, J gene, V gene, clone size, CDR3 DNA, CDR3 protein. A D gene is named only where the DNA matches it firmly. Clone size is stated in some rows and not others, as once, few, many or a class when expanded.

D gene: .
J gene: TRBJ1-4
V gene: TRBV2
clone size: .
CDR3 DNA: TGTGCCAGCAGCGTAACGGGGGCTAATGAAAAACTGTTTTTT
CDR3 protein: CASSVTGANEKLFF

D gene: .
J gene: TRBJ1-2
V gene: TRBV14
clone size: .
CDR3 DNA: TGTGCCAGCAGCCAAGCTCCAGGAGGGAACTATGGCTACACCTTC
CDR3 protein: CASSQAPGGNYGYTF

D gene: .
J gene: TRBJ1-2
V gene: TRBV10-2
clone size: .
CDR3 DNA: TGCGCCAGCACGGACAGTGTTTACTATGGCTACACCTTC
CDR3 protein: CASTDSVYYGYTF

D gene: .
J gene: TRBJ2-5
V gene: TRBV20-1
clone size: .
CDR3 DNA: TGCAGTGCTCCTCCGCAAGAGACCCAGTACTTC
CDR3 protein: CSAPPQETQYF

D gene: .
J gene: TRBJ2-1
V gene: TRBV29-1
clone size: .
CDR3 DNA: TGCAGCGTTGCGGCTAGCGTTTACAATGAGCAGTTCTTC
CDR3 protein: CSVAASVYNEQFF

D gene: TRBD1
J gene: TRBJ1-2
V gene: TRBV27
clone size: .
CDR3 DNA: TGTGCCAGCAGGTTACAGGGGGCACGTGGCTACACCTTC
CDR3 protein: CASRLQGARGYTF

D gene: TRBD1
J gene: TRBJ1-1
V gene: TRBV15
clone size: .
CDR3 DNA: TGTGCCACCAGCAGGGACAGGGGAATGAACACTGAAGCTTTCTTT
CDR3 protein: CATSRDRGMNTEAFF

D gene: .
J gene: TRBJ2-7
V gene: TRBV18
clone size: .
CDR3 DNA: TGTGCCAGCTCACCAGGCAGTAGGGGCTACGAGCAGTACTTC
CDR3 protein: CASSPGSRGYEQYF

D gene: .
J gene: TRBJ2-6
V gene: TRBV28
clone size: .
CDR3 DNA: TGTGCCAGCAGTTTCTGGTCAGGGCGAAGATCGGACCGACTTCCTGGGGCCAACGTCCTGACTTTC
CDR3 protein: CASSFWSGRRSDRLPGANVLTF

D gene: .
J gene: TRBJ1-2
V gene: TRBV2
clone size: .
CDR3 DNA: TGTGCCAGCAGTGTCTCCGAGTTCTATGGCTACACCTTC
CDR3 protein: CASSVSEFYGYTF

D gene: .
J gene: TRBJ1-1
V gene: TRBV7-9
clone size: .
CDR3 DNA: TGTGCCAGCAGCCGCCGGGACACTGAAGCTTTCTTT
CDR3 protein: CASSRRDTEAFF

D gene: TRBD1
J gene: TRBJ1-2
V gene: TRBV29-1
clone size: few
CDR3 DNA: TGCAGCGCCGGAGACAGGGATGGGGGCTACACCTTC
CDR3 protein: CSAGDRDGGYTF

D gene: TRBD2
J gene: TRBJ2-7
V gene: TRBV5-1
clone size: .
CDR3 DNA: TGCGCCAGCAGCTTGATAGCGGGGACCTACGAGCAGTACTTC
CDR3 protein: CASSLIAGTYEQYF

D gene: TRBD2
J gene: TRBJ2-1
V gene: TRBV6-1
clone size: .
CDR3 DNA: TGTGCCAGCAGTAGCGGGACTAGCGGCCACAATGAGCAGTTCTTC
CDR3 protein: CASSSGTSGHNEQFF

D gene: TRBD1
J gene: TRBJ1-5
V gene: TRBV5-4
clone size: once
CDR3 DNA: TGTGCCAGCAGCTTAATGTCGCAGGGGGCATCCGAAAAGCAGCCCCAGCATTTT
CDR3 protein: CASSLMSQGASEKQPQHF

D gene: TRBD2
J gene: TRBJ2-7
V gene: TRBV7-9
clone size: .
CDR3 DNA: TGTGCCAGCAGCCCCTCTACTAGCGGGAGGGCCGATTCGACCTACGAGCAGTACTTC
CDR3 protein: CASSPSTSGRADSTYEQYF

D gene: .
J gene: TRBJ1-3
V gene: TRBV7-6
clone size: .
CDR3 DNA: TGTGCCAGCAGTACGGGACACCTGAACTCTGGAAACACCATATATTTT
CDR3 protein: CASSTGHLNSGNTIYF

D gene: .
J gene: TRBJ1-2
V gene: TRBV19
clone size: .
CDR3 DNA: TGTGCCAGTAGTCGGAGTGGACAGCCTTCAGAGGGCTACACCTTC
CDR3 protein: CASSRSGQPSEGYTF

D gene: TRBD1
J gene: TRBJ2-1
V gene: TRBV29-1
clone size: .
CDR3 DNA: TGCAGCGTCTTGGGGGACAGGGCCAGATACAATGAGCAGTTCTTC
CDR3 protein: CSVLGDRARYNEQFF

D gene: .
J gene: TRBJ1-2
V gene: TRBV6-6
clone size: few
CDR3 DNA: TGTGCCAGCTCAGTAGGGGCTACCTATGGCTACACCTTC
CDR3 protein: CASSVGATYGYTF

D gene: .
J gene: TRBJ1-2
V gene: TRBV7-9
clone size: once
CDR3 DNA: TGTGCCAGCAGCTTAGGTCCAAAGCGTGGCTACACCTTC
CDR3 protein: CASSLGPKRGYTF

D gene: .
J gene: TRBJ1-3
V gene: TRBV27
clone size: once
CDR3 DNA: TGTGCCAGCCGAAGATCAGGTCCTGGAAACACCATATATTTT
CDR3 protein: CASRRSGPGNTIYF

D gene: TRBD2
J gene: TRBJ2-5
V gene: TRBV4-2
clone size: .
CDR3 DNA: TGTGCCAGCAGCCAAGCCGGGACTAGCGGGAGCCAAGAGACTCAGTACTTC
CDR3 protein: CASSQAGTSGSQETQYF

D gene: TRBD1
J gene: TRBJ1-3
V gene: TRBV30
clone size: once
CDR3 DNA: TGTGCCTGGAGTGTATCGGCAGGGGGTGGAAACACCATATATTTT
CDR3 protein: CAWSVSAGGGNTIYF

D gene: TRBD1
J gene: TRBJ2-2
V gene: TRBV5-1
clone size: .
CDR3 DNA: TGCGCCAGCAGCTTAACGACCGGGACAGGTGCAGTCGGGGAGCTGTTTTTT
CDR3 protein: CASSLTTGTGAVGELFF

D gene: TRBD1
J gene: TRBJ2-7
V gene: TRBV11-1
clone size: .
CDR3 DNA: TGTGCCAGCAGCCCAGAAGCGACAGGGATCTACGAGCAGTACTTC
CDR3 protein: CASSPEATGIYEQYF

D gene: .
J gene: TRBJ1-4
V gene: TRBV21-1
clone size: .
CDR3 DNA: TGTGCCAGCAGCATACGATCGGGACAGCCTAATGAAAAACTGTTTTTT
CDR3 protein: CASSIRSGQPNEKLFF

D gene: .
J gene: TRBJ1-1
V gene: TRBV5-1
clone size: many
CDR3 DNA: TGCGCCAGCAGCGTTCCAGGGGCCGATGAAGCTTTCTTT
CDR3 protein: CASSVPGADEAFF

D gene: TRBD1
J gene: TRBJ1-2
V gene: TRBV11-2
clone size: .
CDR3 DNA: TGTGCCAGCAGCTTCCGGACAGGGTTGGACTATGGCTACACCTTC
CDR3 protein: CASSFRTGLDYGYTF

D gene: TRBD2
J gene: TRBJ2-1
V gene: TRBV29-1
clone size: few
CDR3 DNA: TGCAGCGTTGATGTCCTAGCGGGAGGGCCGGAGCAGTTCTTC
CDR3 protein: CSVDVLAGGPEQFF

D gene: .
J gene: TRBJ2-7
V gene: TRBV9
clone size: .
CDR3 DNA: TGTGCCAGCAGCGTAGGGCCTCAAGGAGGAGAGCAGTACTTC
CDR3 protein: CASSVGPQGGEQYF

D gene: .
J gene: TRBJ2-6
V gene: TRBV2
clone size: .
CDR3 DNA: TGTGCCAGCACCTTAAACTCTGGGGCCAACGTCCTGACTTTC
CDR3 protein: CASTLNSGANVLTF

D gene: .
J gene: TRBJ1-1
V gene: TRBV18
clone size: .
CDR3 DNA: TGTGCCAGCTCACCGCTACGGGGGGCCGGGGGGACTGAAGCTTTCTTT
CDR3 protein: CASSPLRGAGGTEAFF

D gene: TRBD2
J gene: TRBJ2-1
V gene: TRBV7-9
clone size: .
CDR3 DNA: TGTGCCAGCAGCTTCGCCCGGAGCGGGGAGTCCTACAATGAGCAGTTCTTC
CDR3 protein: CASSFARSGESYNEQFF

D gene: .
J gene: TRBJ1-2
V gene: TRBV28
clone size: .
CDR3 DNA: TGTGCCAGCAGTTCGGAGGGCTACACCTTC
CDR3 protein: CASSSEGYTF